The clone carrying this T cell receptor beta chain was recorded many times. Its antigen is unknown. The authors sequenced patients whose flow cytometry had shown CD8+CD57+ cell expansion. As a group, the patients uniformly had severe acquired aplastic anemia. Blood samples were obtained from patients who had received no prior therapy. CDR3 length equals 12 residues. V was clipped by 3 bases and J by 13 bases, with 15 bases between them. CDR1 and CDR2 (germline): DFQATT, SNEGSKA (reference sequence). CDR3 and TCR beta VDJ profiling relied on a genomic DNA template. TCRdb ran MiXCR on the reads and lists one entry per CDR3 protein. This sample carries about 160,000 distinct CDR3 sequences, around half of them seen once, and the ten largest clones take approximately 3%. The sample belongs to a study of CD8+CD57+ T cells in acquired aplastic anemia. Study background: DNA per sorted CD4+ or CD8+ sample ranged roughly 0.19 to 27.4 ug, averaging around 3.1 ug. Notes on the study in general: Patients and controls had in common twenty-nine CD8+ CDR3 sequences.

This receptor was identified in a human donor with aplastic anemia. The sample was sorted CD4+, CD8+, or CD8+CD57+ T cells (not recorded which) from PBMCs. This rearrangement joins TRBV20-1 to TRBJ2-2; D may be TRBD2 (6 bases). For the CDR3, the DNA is TGCAGTGCTAGGGAGGGCGGCGAAGGGCTGTTTTTT. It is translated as CSAREGGEGLFF.